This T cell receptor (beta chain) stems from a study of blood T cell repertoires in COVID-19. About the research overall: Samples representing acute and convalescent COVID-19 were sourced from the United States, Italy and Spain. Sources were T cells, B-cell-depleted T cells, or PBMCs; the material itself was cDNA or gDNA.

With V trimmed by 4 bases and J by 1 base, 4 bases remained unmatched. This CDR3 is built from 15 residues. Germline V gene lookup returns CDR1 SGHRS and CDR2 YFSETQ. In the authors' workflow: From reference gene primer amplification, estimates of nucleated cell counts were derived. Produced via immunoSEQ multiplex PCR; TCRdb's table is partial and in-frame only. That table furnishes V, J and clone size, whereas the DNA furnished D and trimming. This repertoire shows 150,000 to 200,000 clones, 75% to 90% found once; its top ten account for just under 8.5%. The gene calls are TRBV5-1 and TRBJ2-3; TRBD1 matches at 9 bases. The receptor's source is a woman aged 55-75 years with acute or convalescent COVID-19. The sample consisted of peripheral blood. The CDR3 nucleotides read TGCGCCAGCAGCCACGGGACAGGGCGCACAGATACGCAGTATTTT. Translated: CASSHGTGRTDTQYF.